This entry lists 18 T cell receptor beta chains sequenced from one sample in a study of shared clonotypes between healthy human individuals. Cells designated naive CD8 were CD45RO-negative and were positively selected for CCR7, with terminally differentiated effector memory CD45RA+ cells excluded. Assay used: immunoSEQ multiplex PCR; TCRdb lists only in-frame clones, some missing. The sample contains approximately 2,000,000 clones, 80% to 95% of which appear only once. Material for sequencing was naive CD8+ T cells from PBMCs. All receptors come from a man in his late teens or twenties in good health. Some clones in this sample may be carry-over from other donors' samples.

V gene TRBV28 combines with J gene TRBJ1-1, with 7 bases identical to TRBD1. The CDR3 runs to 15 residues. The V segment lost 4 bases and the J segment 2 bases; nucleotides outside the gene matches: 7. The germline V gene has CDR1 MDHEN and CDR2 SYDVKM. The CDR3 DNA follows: TGTGCCAGCAGTTCAAGGACAGGTTTTAACACTGAAGCTTTCTTT. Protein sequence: CASSSRTGFNTEAFF.

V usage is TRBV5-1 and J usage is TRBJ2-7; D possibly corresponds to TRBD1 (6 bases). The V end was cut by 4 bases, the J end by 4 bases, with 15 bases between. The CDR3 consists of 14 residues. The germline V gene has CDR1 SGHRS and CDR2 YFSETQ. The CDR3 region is CASSLRQETYEQYF. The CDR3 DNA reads TGCGCCAGCAGCCTTCGACAGGAAACTTACGAGCAGTACTTC.

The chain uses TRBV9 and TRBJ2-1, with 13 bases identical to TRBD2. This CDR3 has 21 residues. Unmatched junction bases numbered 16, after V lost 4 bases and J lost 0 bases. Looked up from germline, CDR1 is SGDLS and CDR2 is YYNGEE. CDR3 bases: TGTGCCAGCAGCATCCCACTAGCGGGAGGGCCCTCTGAGAGCTCCTACAATGAGCAGTTCTTC. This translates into CASSIPLAGGPSESSYNEQFF.

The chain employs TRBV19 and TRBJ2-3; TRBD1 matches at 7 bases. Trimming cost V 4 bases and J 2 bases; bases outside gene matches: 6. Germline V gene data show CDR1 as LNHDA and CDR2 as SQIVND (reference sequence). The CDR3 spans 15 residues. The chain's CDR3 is CASSTTTGITDTQYF. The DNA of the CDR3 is TGTGCCAGTAGTACAACGACAGGGATCACAGATACGCAGTATTTT.

In DNA, the CDR3 is TGCGCCAGCAGCCAGGGGGTAGGGGTTGGGTACGAGCAGTACTTC. Translation: CASSQGVGVGYEQYF. The chain employs TRBV4-1 and TRBJ2-7, with D tentatively TRBD1 or TRBD2 (5 bases each). V lost 3 bases, J lost 4 bases, and 16 bases lay in between. The CDR3 is 15 residues long. CDR1 is MGHRA, CDR2 YSYEKL, per germline.

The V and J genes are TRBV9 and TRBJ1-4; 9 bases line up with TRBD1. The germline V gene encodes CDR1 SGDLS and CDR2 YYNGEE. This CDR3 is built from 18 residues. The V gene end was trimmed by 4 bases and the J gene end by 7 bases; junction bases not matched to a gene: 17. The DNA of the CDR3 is TGTGCCAGCAGCCTCAACCCTACCGAACAGGGGGCCAGTGAAAAACTGTTTTTT. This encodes CASSLNPTEQGASEKLFF.

CDR3 DNA sequence: TGTGCCAGCACTGGGCTAGCGGGAGGGCCCTACGAGCAGTACTTC. It is translated as CASTGLAGGPYEQYF. V usage is TRBV7-2 and J usage is TRBJ2-7; the match to TRBD2 covers 12 bases. The CDR3 extends over 15 amino acids. V gave up 7 bases and J gave up 2 bases; unmatched junction bases: 6. Germline V gives CDR1 SGHTA, CDR2 FQGNSA. Full variable domain (rest looked up from reference TRBV7-2 and TRBJ2-7): GAGVSQSPSNKVTEKGKDVELRCDPISGHTALYWYRQSLGQGLEFLIYFQGNSAPDKSGLPSDRFSAERTGGSVSTLTIQRTQQEDSAVYLCASTGLAGGPYEQYFGPGTRLTVT.

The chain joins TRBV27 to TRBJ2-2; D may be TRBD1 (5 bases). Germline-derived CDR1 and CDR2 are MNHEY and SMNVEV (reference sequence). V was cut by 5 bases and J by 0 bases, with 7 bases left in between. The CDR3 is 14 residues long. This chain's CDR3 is CASSQGTNTGELFF. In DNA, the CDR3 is TGTGCCAGCAGTCAGGGCACGAACACCGGGGAGCTGTTTTTT.

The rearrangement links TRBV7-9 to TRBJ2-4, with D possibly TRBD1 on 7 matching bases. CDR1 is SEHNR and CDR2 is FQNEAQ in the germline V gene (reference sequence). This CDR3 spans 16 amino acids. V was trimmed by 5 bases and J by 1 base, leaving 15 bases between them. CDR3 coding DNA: TGTGCCAGCAGCCCTACACAGGGGAGGGCCAAAAACATTCAGTACTTC. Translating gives CASSPTQGRAKNIQYF.

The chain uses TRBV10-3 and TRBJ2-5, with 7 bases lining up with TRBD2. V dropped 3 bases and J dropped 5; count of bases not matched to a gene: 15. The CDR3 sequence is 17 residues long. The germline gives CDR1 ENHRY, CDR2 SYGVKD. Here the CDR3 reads CAISEAWGEGHWETQYF. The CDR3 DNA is TGTGCCATCAGTGAAGCTTGGGGGGAGGGCCATTGGGAGACCCAGTACTTC.

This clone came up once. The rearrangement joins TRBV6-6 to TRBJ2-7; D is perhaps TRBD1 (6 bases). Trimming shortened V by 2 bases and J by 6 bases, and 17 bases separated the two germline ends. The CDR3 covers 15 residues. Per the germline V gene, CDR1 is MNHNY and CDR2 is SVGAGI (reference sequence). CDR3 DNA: TGTGCCAGCAGTTACACCTGGACAGCGTCGGGCGAGCAGTACTTC. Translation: CASSYTWTASGEQYF.

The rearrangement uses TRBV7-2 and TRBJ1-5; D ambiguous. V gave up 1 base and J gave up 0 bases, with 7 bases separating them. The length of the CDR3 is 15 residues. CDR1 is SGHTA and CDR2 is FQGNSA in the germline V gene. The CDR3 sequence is CASSLVGDSNQPQHF. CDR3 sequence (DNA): TGTGCCAGCAGCTTAGTTGGGGATAGCAATCAGCCCCAGCATTTT.

CDR3 nucleotides: TGTGCCACCCGCCGGGCGGGAAGCAATCAGCCCCAGCATTTT. It encodes CATRRAGSNQPQHF. The chain employs TRBV5-4 and TRBJ1-5, with D hard to call. Germline CDR1 and CDR2: SGHNT and YYREEE (reference sequence). The CDR3 sequence is 14 residues long. Trimming removed 9 bases at V and 1 base at J, with 14 bases between.

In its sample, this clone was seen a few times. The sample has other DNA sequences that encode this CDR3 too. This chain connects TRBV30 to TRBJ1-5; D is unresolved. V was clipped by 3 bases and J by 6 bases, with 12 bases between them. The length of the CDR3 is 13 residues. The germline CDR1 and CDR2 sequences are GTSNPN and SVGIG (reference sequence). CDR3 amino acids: CAWSVSGGQPQHF. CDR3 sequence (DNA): TGTGCCTGGAGCGTGTCGGGAGGTCAGCCCCAGCATTTT.

DNA of the CDR3: TGTGCCAGCTCCTTAATGGGGCAGATGAACACTGAAGCTTTCTTT. As protein: CASSLMGQMNTEAFF. The rearrangement links TRBV27 to TRBJ1-1; a weak D match, TRBD1 (5 bases). V was clipped by 8 bases and J by 0 bases, with 16 bases between them. Germline V gives CDR1 MNHEY, CDR2 SMNVEV (reference sequence). The CDR3 runs to 15 residues.

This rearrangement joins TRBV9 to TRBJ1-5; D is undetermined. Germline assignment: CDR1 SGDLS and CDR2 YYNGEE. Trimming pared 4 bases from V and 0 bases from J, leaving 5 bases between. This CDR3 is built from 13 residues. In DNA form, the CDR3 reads TGTGCCAGCAGCCGAACTAGCAATCAGCCCCAGCATTTT. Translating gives CASSRTSNQPQHF.

CDR3 in amino acids: CASRQDPGTSLYEQYF. CDR3 sequence (DNA): TGTGCCAGCAGGCAAGATCCCGGGACTAGCCTCTACGAGCAGTACTTC. V gene TRBV7-9 combines with J gene TRBJ2-7; TRBD2 agrees at 9 bases. V trimming: 6 bases; J trimming: 3 bases; junction bases outside the gene matches: 12. Germline assignment: CDR1 SEHNR and CDR2 FQNEAQ (reference sequence). The CDR3 extends over 16 amino acids. Full variable domain (remainder filled in from reference TRBV7-9 and TRBJ2-7): DTGVSQNPRHKITKRGQNVTFRCDPISEHNRLYWYRQTLGQGPEFLTYFQNEAQLEKSRLLSDRFSAERPKGSFSTLEIQRTEQGDSAMYLCASRQDPGTSLYEQYFGPGTRLTVT.

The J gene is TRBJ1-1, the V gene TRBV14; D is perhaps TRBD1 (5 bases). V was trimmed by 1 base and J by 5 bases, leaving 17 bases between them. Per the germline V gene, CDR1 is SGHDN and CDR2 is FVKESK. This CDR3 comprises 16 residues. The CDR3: CASSQGFPEWGTEAFF. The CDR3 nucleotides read TGTGCCAGCAGCCAAGGATTTCCCGAGTGGGGGACTGAAGCTTTCTTT.